The clone carrying this T cell receptor (beta chain) was seen ten or more times. The data originate from a study of metastatic and nonmetastatic thyroid tumors. Study details: Where malignant and benign thyroid patients were concerned, repertoires were compared across blood and tumor or nodule tissue.

TCRdb recomputed clones from the PCR reads via MiXCR. This sample has approximately 37,000 clones, with approximately 16% found just once. The ends lost 6 bases at V and 5 bases at J; junction bases unmatched: 6. The CDR3 consists of 13 residues. Thyroid surgery was preceded by no treatment in any patient. The source of this sequence is a male donor with papillary thyroid cancer or a benign thyroid nodule (not recorded which). Some clones in this sample may be carry-over from other donors' samples. The material sequenced was blood. The chain recombines TRBV12-3 or TRBV12-4 with TRBJ1-2; 7 bases are shared with TRBD1. Written as DNA, the CDR3 is TGTGCCAGCAGGCTAACAGGGGAATATGGCTACACCTTC. Its translation: CASRLTGEYGYTF.